Listed below are T cell receptor beta chains from one sample, sequenced in a study of blood T cell repertoires in COVID-19. Produced via immunoSEQ multiplex PCR; TCRdb's table is partial and in-frame only. Here the sample spans about 130,000 clones, roughly 80% being singletons. The sequenced sample consisted of peripheral blood. The receptors were gathered from a woman of 80 years or more with acute or convalescent COVID-19. CDR3s include the opening cysteine and the closing phenylalanine or tryptophan. The order of the fields is clone size, D gene, V gene, J gene, CDR3 protein, CDR3 DNA. A D gene is named only where the DNA matches it firmly. The listing skips clone size in some rows; elsewhere it reads once, few, many or a size class.

.,.,TRBV5-1,TRBJ2-3,CASSVAGVRAQYF,TGCGCCAGCAGCGTAGCCGGCGTACGTGCGCAGTATTTT
.,.,TRBV6-6,TRBJ1-2,CASSYSGEAITF,TGTGCCAGCAGTTACTCCGGAGAAGCAATCACCTTC
.,.,TRBV6-1,TRBJ1-4,CASSEAVQAREKLFF,TGTGCCAGCAGTGAAGCGGTACAGGCTAGGGAAAAACTGTTTTTT
.,TRBD1,TRBV7-8,TRBJ1-5,CASSLGAGQGIRPLNQPQHF,TGTGCCAGCAGCTTAGGGGCGGGACAGGGGATTAGGCCGCTGAATCAGCCCCAGCATTTT
.,.,TRBV5-6,TRBJ2-1,CASSLGLSRNEQFF,TGTGCCAGCAGCTTGGGCCTATCTCGGAATGAGCAGTTCTTC
.,.,TRBV5-6,TRBJ2-3,CASSSLRALPSTDTQYF,TGTGCCAGCAGCTCCCTCAGGGCTTTACCAAGCACAGATACGCAGTATTTT
once,TRBD1,TRBV9,TRBJ1-3,CASSLGQGNTIYF,TGTGCCAGCAGCTTGGGACAGGGAAACACCATATATTTT
.,.,TRBV6-6,TRBJ1-2,CASSSRAGGYTF,TGTGCCAGCAGTTCCAGGGCCGGTGGCTACACCTTC
.,.,TRBV10-1,TRBJ2-7,CASSDSTIRGNEQYF,TGCGCCAGCAGCGACTCGACTATCCGGGGTAACGAGCAGTACTTC
.,TRBD2,TRBV5-1,TRBJ2-3,CASSFVAGGTDTQYF,TGCGCCAGCAGCTTCGTAGCGGGGGGCACAGATACGCAGTATTTT
.,TRBD1,TRBV7-2,TRBJ2-3,CASSPGTGDTQYF,TGTGCCAGCAGCCCCGGGACAGGCGATACGCAGTATTTT
.,.,TRBV6-2/TRBV6-3,TRBJ2-3,CASSLTGHRTDTQYF,TGTGCCAGCAGCTTGACAGGACATCGCACAGATACGCAGTATTTT
.,.,TRBV5-1,TRBJ2-7,CASSLAGSVIYEQYF,TGCGCCAGCAGCTTGGCCGGGAGCGTCATCTACGAGCAGTACTTC
.,.,TRBV7-9,TRBJ1-6,CASSSQAGNSPLHF,TGTGCCAGCAGCTCACAGGCTGGGAATTCACCCCTCCACTTT
.,TRBD2,TRBV7-3,TRBJ2-1,CASSFTGGSYNEQFF,TGTGCCAGCAGCTTTACGGGGGGCTCCTACAATGAGCAGTTCTTC
few,TRBD1,TRBV5-1,TRBJ1-2,CASSYDRDGYTF,TGCGCCAGCAGCTACGACAGGGATGGCTACACCTTC
.,.,TRBV5-1,TRBJ1-1,CASSPTGNTEAFF,TGCGCCAGCAGCCCAACAGGGAACACTGAAGCTTTCTTT
.,TRBD1,TRBV19,TRBJ1-5,CASSPRDRGGNQPQHF,TGTGCCAGTAGTCCGAGGGACAGGGGCGGCAATCAGCCCCAGCATTTT
.,TRBD2,TRBV7-6,TRBJ2-5,CASSQRGMRQETQYF,TGTGCCAGCAGCCAGCGGGGCATGAGGCAGGAGACCCAGTACTTC
.,TRBD1,TRBV10-3,TRBJ1-2,CAISESTGFGYTF,TGTGCCATCAGTGAGTCGACAGGGTTCGGCTACACCTTC
.,.,TRBV28,TRBJ1-4,CASSGQVLFF,TGTGCCAGCAGTGGCCAGGTTCTGTTTTTT
.,.,TRBV18,TRBJ2-1,CASSPLSSYNEQFF,TGTGCCAGCTCACCTCTCAGCTCCTACAATGAGCAGTTCTTC
.,TRBD2,TRBV12-5,TRBJ2-3,CASGLATSGGNTDTQYF,TGTGCTAGTGGTTTGGCGACCAGCGGGGGGAACACAGATACGCAGTATTTT
.,.,TRBV5-1,TRBJ2-2,CASSLQGPTGELFF,TGCGCCAGCAGCTTGCAGGGGCCCACCGGGGAGCTGTTTTTT
.,TRBD1,TRBV7-9,TRBJ2-5,CASSLTGGETQYF,TGTGCCAGCAGCTTGACAGGGGGGGAGACCCAGTACTTC
.,.,TRBV27,TRBJ1-2,CASSLKYTAANGYTF,TGTGCCAGCAGTTTAAAGTACACAGCGGCAAATGGCTACACCTTC
.,.,TRBV5-1,TRBJ2-3,CASSSLTGQDFSDTQYF,TGCGCCAGCAGCTCGCTCACGGGTCAAGATTTTTCAGATACGCAGTATTTT
.,.,TRBV19,TRBJ2-7,CASRHSNTYEQYF,TGTGCCAGTAGGCACAGCAACACCTACGAGCAGTACTTC
few,.,TRBV20-1,TRBJ1-1,CSASRRHRDKGPKAFF,TGCAGTGCTAGTCGCCGGCACCGGGACAAAGGTCCGAAAGCTTTCTTT
few,TRBD1,TRBV3-1/TRBV3-2,TRBJ1-1,CASSFRDREEAFF,TGTGCCAGCAGCTTTCGGGACAGGGAAGAAGCTTTCTTT
.,.,TRBV7-2,TRBJ1-4,CASSLATGINEKLFF,TGTGCCAGCAGCCTGGCGACAGGTATTAATGAAAAACTGTTTTTT
.,.,TRBV7-8,TRBJ1-1,CASSSESGGLTTEAFF,TGTGCCAGCAGCTCCGAGAGTGGAGGTCTGACCACTGAAGCTTTCTTT
.,TRBD2,TRBV5-1,TRBJ2-3,CASSLFGLSGGLTTDTQYF,TGCGCCAGCAGCTTGTTTGGGCTAAGCGGGGGGCTCACCACAGATACGCAGTATTTT
.,TRBD2,TRBV27,TRBJ2-1,CASGGVYNEQFF,TGTGCCAGCGGGGGGGTCTACAATGAGCAGTTCTTC
.,.,TRBV7-3,TRBJ2-5,CASSLNGGLQETQYF,TGTGCCAGCAGCTTAAATGGCGGGCTACAAGAGACCCAGTACTTC
.,.,TRBV3-1/TRBV3-2,TRBJ1-3,CASTQRDSNPGNTIYF,TGTGCCAGCACCCAGCGGGATTCTAACCCTGGAAACACCATATATTTT
.,.,TRBV19,TRBJ1-5,CASSTLNQPQHF,TGTGCCAGTAGTACCTTAAATCAGCCCCAGCATTTT
.,TRBD2,TRBV6-5,TRBJ2-7,CASSYSAGESYEQYF,TGTGCCAGCAGTTACTCCGCGGGGGAGTCCTACGAGCAGTACTTC
few,TRBD1,TRBV3-1/TRBV3-2,TRBJ1-1,CASSQNRGEAFF,TGTGCCAGCAGCCAGAACAGGGGAGAAGCTTTCTTT
few,.,TRBV6-5,TRBJ1-2,CASRNLILGAYGYTF,TGTGCCAGCAGGAATCTCATCCTAGGGGCTTATGGCTACACCTTC
.,TRBD1,TRBV7-6,TRBJ1-2,CASSKGGQGNYGYTF,TGTGCCAGCAGCAAAGGGGGACAGGGCAACTATGGCTACACCTTC
.,.,TRBV11-3,TRBJ2-2,CASTRGGTGELFF,TGTGCCAGCACAAGGGGGGGGACCGGGGAGCTGTTTTTT
.,TRBD2,TRBV5-5,TRBJ2-2,CASSLGTSIAGELFF,TGTGCCAGCAGCTTGGGGACTAGCATCGCCGGGGAGCTGTTTTTT
.,TRBD1,TRBV5-1,TRBJ1-1,CASSLEQGAQPFPMNTEAFF,TGCGCCAGCAGCTTGGAGCAGGGGGCGCAGCCCTTTCCGATGAACACTGAAGCTTTCTTT
.,TRBD1,TRBV27,TRBJ1-1,CASSTDRDTEAFF,TGTGCCAGCAGCACGGACAGGGACACTGAAGCTTTCTTT
.,.,TRBV19,TRBJ2-7,CASSKGGGIYEQYF,TGTGCCAGTAGTAAGGGGGGGGGCATCTACGAGCAGTACTTC
.,TRBD1,TRBV6-5,TRBJ1-5,CASSPGQESQPQHF,TGTGCCAGCAGTCCTGGACAGGAATCTCAGCCCCAGCATTTT
.,.,TRBV21-1,TRBJ1-6,CASSKALGRGYNSPLHF,TGTGCCAGCAGCAAAGCGCTGGGGAGGGGCTATAATTCACCCCTCCACTTT
.,.,TRBV19,TRBJ1-1,CASSMMGRANTEAFF,TGTGCCAGTAGTATGATGGGCAGAGCGAACACTGAAGCTTTCTTT
.,.,TRBV10-3,TRBJ1-1,CAISEGAGREAFF,TGTGCCATCAGTGAAGGGGCCGGACGGGAAGCTTTCTTT
.,TRBD1,TRBV25-1,TRBJ1-2,CASSPWDREANYGYTF,TGTGCCAGCAGTCCATGGGACAGGGAGGCTAACTATGGCTACACCTTC
.,TRBD1,TRBV6-5,TRBJ2-7,CASSYSGQGGTYEQYF,TGTGCCAGCAGTTACTCGGGACAGGGTGGTACATACGAGCAGTACTTC
once,TRBD2,TRBV5-1,TRBJ2-5,CASSAGTSGEGQETQYF,TGCGCCAGCAGCGCAGGGACTAGCGGGGAGGGGCAAGAGACCCAGTACTTC
.,.,TRBV5-4,TRBJ2-2,CASSPRGPPGAGELFF,TGTGCCAGCAGCCCGCGAGGGCCGCCGGGGGCCGGGGAGCTGTTTTTT
.,TRBD1,TRBV5-1,TRBJ1-1,CASSPWGTGSQDTEAFF,TGCGCCAGCAGCCCATGGGGGACAGGCTCCCAGGACACTGAAGCTTTCTTT